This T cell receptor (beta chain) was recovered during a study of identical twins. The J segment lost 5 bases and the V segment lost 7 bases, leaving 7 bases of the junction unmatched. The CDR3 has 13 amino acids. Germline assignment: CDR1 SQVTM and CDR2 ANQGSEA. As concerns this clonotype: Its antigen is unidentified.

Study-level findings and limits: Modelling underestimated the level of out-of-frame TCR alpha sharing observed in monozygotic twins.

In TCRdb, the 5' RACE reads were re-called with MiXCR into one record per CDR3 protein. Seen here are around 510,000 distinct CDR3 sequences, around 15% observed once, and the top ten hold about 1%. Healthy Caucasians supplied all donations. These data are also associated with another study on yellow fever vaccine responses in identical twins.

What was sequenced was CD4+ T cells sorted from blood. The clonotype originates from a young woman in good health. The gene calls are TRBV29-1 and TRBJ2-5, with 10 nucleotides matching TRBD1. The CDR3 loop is CSASTGGVETQYF. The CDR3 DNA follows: TGCAGCGCCTCGACAGGGGGCGTTGAGACCCAGTACTTC.